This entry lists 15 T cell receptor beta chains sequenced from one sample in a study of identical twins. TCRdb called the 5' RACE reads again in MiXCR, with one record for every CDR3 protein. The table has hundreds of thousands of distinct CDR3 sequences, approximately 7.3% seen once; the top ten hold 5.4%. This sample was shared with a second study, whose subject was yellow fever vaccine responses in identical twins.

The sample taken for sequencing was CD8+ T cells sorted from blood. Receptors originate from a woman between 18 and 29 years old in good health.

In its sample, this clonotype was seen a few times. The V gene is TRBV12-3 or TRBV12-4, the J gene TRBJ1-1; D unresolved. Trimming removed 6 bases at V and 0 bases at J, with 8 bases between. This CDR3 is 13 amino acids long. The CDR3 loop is CASRGGVNTEAFF. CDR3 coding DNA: TGTGCCAGCAGAGGCGGGGTGAACACTGAAGCTTTCTTT.

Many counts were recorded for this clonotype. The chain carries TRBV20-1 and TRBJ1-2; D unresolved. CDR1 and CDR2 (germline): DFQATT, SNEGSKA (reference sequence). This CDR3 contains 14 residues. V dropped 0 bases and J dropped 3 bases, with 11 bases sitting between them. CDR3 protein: CSARDLAYYYGYTF. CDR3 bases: TGCAGTGCTAGAGATTTAGCCTACTACTATGGCTACACCTTC.

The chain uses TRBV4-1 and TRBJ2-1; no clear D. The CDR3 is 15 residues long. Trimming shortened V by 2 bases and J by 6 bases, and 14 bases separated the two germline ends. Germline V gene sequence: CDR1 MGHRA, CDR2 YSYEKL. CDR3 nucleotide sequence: TGCGCCAGCAGCCAAAGGTCGGAAGACGGCAATGAGCAGTTCTTC. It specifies CASSQRSEDGNEQFF.

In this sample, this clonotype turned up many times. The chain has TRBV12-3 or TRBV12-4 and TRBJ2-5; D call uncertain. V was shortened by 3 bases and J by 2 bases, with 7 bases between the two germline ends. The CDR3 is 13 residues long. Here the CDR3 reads CASSFGIQETQYF. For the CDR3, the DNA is TGTGCCAGCAGTTTCGGAATACAAGAGACCCAGTACTTC.

The CDR3 loop reads CATDLLTGGNTEAFF. The CDR3 nucleotides read TGTGCCACCGACTTACTGACAGGGGGCAACACTGAAGCTTTCTTT. This chain links TRBV28 with TRBJ1-1, with 10 bases lining up with TRBD1. The germline CDR1 and CDR2 sequences are MDHEN and SYDVKM. The CDR3 is made up of 15 amino acids. V was clipped by 10 bases and J by 2 bases; unmatched bases: 10.

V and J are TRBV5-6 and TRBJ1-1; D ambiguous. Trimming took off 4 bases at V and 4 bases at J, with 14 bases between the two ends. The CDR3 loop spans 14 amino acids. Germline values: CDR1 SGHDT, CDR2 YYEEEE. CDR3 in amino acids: CASSLWPTGTEAFF. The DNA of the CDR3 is TGTGCCAGCAGCCTCTGGCCTACCGGCACTGAAGCTTTCTTT. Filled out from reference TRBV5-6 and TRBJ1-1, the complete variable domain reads DAGVTQSPTHLIKTRGQQVTLRCSPKSGHDTVSWYQQALGQGPQFIFQYYEEEERQRGNFPDRFSGHQFPNYSSELNVNALLLGDSALYLCASSLWPTGTEAFFGQGTRLTVV.

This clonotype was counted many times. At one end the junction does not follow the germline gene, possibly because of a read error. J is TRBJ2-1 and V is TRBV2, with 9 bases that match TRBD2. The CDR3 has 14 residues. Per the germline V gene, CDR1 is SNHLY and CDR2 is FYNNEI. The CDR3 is CAGRAGGSYNEQFF. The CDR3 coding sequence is TGTGCCGGCAGAGCGGGAGGTTCCTACAATGAGCAGTTCTTC.

CDR3 sequence (DNA): TGTGCCAGCAGCCGGCGGGGGGCGAGCTACAATGAGCAGTTCTTC. This translates into CASSRRGASYNEQFF. The chain recombines TRBV12-3 or TRBV12-4 with TRBJ2-1; 8 nucleotides line up with TRBD2. This CDR3 comprises 15 residues. The J segment lost 3 bases and the V segment lost 6 bases, leaving 7 bases of the junction unmatched.

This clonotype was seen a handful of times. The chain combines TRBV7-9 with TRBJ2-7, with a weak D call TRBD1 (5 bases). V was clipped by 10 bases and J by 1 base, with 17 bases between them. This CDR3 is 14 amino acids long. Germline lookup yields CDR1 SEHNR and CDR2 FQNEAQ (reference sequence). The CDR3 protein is CAIRPDQGSYEQYF. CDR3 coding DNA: TGTGCCATAAGGCCAGATCAGGGATCCTACGAGCAGTACTTC.

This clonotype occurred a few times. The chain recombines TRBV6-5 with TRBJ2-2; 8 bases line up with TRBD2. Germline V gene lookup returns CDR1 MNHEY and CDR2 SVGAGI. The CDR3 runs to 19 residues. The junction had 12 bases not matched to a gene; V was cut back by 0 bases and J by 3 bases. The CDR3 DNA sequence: TGTGCCAGCAGTTACTCTTTCCGACTAGCGATGGTGTACACCGGGGAGCTGTTTTTT. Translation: CASSYSFRLAMVYTGELFF.

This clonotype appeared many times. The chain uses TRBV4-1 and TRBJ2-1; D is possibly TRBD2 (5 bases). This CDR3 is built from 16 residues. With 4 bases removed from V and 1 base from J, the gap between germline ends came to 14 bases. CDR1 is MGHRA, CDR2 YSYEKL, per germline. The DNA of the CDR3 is TGCGCCAGCAGCCTCCGGGAAGGGTTATCCTACAATGAGCAGTTCTTC. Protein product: CASSLREGLSYNEQFF.

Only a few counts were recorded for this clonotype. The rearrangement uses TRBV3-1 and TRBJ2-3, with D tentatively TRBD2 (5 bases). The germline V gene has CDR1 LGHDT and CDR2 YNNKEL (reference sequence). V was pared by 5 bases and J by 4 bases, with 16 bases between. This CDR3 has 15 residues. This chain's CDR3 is CASSKEIGLSDTQYF. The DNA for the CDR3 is TGTGCCAGCAGCAAGGAGATCGGACTTTCAGATACGCAGTATTTT.

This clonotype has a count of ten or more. The CDR3 sequence is CSAPRSSGPRVETQYF. For the CDR3, the DNA is TGCAGTGCTCCCCGATCTAGCGGTCCCAGAGTAGAGACCCAGTACTTC. The chain is built from TRBV20-1 and TRBJ2-5, with TRBD2 identical over 7 bases. This CDR3 region has 16 residues. Trimming cost V 5 bases and J 4 bases; bases outside gene matches: 16. Germline lookup yields CDR1 DFQATT and CDR2 SNEGSKA (reference sequence).

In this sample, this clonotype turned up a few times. The CDR3 nucleotides read TGTGCCAGCAGCTTATTCGGGCGGGGGGAAGCCAAAAACATTCAGTACTTC. Protein sequence: CASSLFGRGEAKNIQYF. The chain combines TRBV7-9 with TRBJ2-4; 8 bases are a match to TRBD2. CDR3 length: 17 amino acids. Germline V lookup: CDR1 SEHNR, CDR2 FQNEAQ (reference sequence). V lost 2 bases to trimming and J lost 0 bases; unmatched junction nucleotides: 6.

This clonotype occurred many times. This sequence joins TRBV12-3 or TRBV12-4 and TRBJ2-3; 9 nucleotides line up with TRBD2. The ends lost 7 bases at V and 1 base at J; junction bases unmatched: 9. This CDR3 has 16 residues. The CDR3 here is CASIDLSSGGTDTQYF. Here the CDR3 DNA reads TGTGCCAGCATTGACCTCTCTAGCGGGGGCACAGATACGCAGTATTTT.